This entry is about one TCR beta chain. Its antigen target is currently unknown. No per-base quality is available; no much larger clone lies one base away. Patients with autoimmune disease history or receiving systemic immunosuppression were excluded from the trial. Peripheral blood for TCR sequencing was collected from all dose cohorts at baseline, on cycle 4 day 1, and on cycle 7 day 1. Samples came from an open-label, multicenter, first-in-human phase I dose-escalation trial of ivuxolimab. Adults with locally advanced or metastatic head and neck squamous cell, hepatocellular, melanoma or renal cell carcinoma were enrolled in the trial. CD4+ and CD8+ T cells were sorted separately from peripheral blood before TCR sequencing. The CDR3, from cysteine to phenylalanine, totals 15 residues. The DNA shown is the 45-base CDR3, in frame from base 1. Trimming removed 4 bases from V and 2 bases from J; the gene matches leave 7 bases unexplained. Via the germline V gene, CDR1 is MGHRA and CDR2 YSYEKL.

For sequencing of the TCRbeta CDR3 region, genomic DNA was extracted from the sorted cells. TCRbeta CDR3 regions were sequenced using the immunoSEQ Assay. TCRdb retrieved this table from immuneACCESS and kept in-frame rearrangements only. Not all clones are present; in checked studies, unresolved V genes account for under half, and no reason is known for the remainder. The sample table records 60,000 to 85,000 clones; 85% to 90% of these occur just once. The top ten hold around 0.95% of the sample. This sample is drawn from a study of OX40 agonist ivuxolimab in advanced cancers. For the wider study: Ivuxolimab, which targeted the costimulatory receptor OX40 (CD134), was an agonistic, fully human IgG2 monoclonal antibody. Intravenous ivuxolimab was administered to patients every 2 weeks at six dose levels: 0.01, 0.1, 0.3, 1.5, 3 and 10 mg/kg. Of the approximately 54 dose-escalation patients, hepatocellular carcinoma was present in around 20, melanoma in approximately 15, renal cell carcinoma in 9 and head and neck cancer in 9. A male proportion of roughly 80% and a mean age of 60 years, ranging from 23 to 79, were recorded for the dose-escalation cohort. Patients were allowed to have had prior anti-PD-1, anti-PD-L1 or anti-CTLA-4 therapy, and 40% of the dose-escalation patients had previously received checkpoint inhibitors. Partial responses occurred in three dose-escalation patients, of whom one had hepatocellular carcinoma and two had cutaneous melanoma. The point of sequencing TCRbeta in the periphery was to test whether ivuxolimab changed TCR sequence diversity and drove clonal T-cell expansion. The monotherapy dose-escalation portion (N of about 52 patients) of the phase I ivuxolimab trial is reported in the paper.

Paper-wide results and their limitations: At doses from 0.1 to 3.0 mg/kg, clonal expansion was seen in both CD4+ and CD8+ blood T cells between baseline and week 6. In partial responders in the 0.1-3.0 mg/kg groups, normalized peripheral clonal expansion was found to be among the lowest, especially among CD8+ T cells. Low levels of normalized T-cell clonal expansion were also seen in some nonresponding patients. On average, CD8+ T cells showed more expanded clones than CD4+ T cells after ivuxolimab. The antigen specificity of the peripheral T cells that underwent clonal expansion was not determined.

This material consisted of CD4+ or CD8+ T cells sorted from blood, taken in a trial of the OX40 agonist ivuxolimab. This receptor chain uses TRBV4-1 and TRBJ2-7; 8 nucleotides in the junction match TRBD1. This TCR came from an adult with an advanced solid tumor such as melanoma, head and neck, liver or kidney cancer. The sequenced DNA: TGCGCCAGCAGCCCCGGACAGGGTAGTCCCTACGAGCAGTACTTC. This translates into CASSPGQGSPYEQYF.